This TCR beta chain is drawn from a study of OX40 agonist ivuxolimab in advanced cancers. About the study: Patients were treated with intravenous ivuxolimab, dosed at 0.01 to 10 mg/kg and infused every 2 weeks. It was permissible to have had prior anti-PD-1, anti-PD-L1 or anti-CTLA-4 therapy, and approximately 41% had some. Study-wide results and limits: It was also the case that some nonresponders had low normalized T-cell clonal expansion. Clonal expansion among partial responders at 0.1-3.0 mg/kg ranked near the lowest.

Germline assignment: CDR1 SGHDT and CDR2 YYEEEE. V was pared by 7 bases and J by 4 bases, with 8 bases of the junction left unmatched. The CDR3 loop spans 14 amino acids. Concerning this clone itself: What it binds is unknown.

The repertoire was sequenced with immunoSEQ multiplex PCR; TCRdb's copy has only in-frame clones and lacks some. The top ten clones hold 0.75% of a sample with roughly 70,000 clones, approximately 86% of them seen once. The chain employs TRBV5-6 and TRBJ2-5; 9 bases line up with TRBD2. The source was CD4+ or CD8+ T cells sorted from blood, collected in a trial of the OX40 agonist ivuxolimab. This sequence was found in an adult with an advanced solid tumor such as melanoma, head and neck, liver or kidney cancer. The CDR3 DNA reads as TGTGCCAGCTCCTCAGCGGGAGGAGGAGAGACCCAGTACTTC. It is translated as CASSSAGGGETQYF. Combining the CDR3 with reference TRBV5-6 and TRBJ2-5 gives the whole variable domain DAGVTQSPTHLIKTRGQQVTLRCSPKSGHDTVSWYQQALGQGPQFIFQYYEEEERQRGNFPDRFSGHQFPNYSSELNVNALLLGDSALYLCASSSAGGGETQYFGPGTRLLVL.